Listed below are T cell receptor beta chains from one sample, sequenced in a study of CD8 T cells in Susac syndrome. TCRdb used MiXCR to reprocess the immunoSEQ multiplex PCR reads, holding one entry per CDR3 protein. The table lists about 150,000 distinct CDR3 sequences, 92% of them singletons, with under 0.085% in the top ten. Material for sequencing was CD4+ T cells from PBMCs. These receptors were obtained from a human donor in good health. Each CDR3 is given with its conserved first and last residue. A D gene is named only where the DNA matches it firmly. Rows give clone size only sometimes, using once, few, many, or a class for an expanded clone.

j_call,clone_size,v_call,d_call,cdr3_nt,cdr3_aa
TRBJ1-5,few,TRBV5-6,.,TGTGCCAGCAGCTTGGGGACCCATCAGCCCCAGCATTTT,CASSLGTHQPQHF
TRBJ1-1,.,TRBV6-4,.,TGTGCCAGCAGTGAGGACGGCACTGAAGCTTTCTTT,CASSEDGTEAFF
TRBJ2-3,.,TRBV6-5,.,TGTGCCAGCAGTTACCGGGGGGCCGGCACAGATACGCAGTATTTT,CASSYRGAGTDTQYF
TRBJ2-1,.,TRBV5-1,TRBD2,TGCGCCAGCAGCCATTTAGCGGGAGGAGTCTACAATGAGCAGTTCTTC,CASSHLAGGVYNEQFF
TRBJ2-7,.,TRBV6-1,.,TGTGCCAGCAGTGAAGGAGTCTACGAGCAGTACTTC,CASSEGVYEQYF
TRBJ2-7,.,TRBV3-1,TRBD2,TGTGCCAGCAGCCGCCGGGGACTAGAGTACGAGCAGTACTTC,CASSRRGLEYEQYF
TRBJ2-7,.,TRBV7-2,TRBD1,TGTGCCAGCAGCCGGGACAGATCTCTCGAGCAGTACTTC,CASSRDRSLEQYF
TRBJ2-7,.,TRBV12-3/TRBV12-4,TRBD1,TGTGCCAGCAGCCCTTCACAGGGGGCGCTTCCCGAGCAGTACTTC,CASSPSQGALPEQYF
TRBJ2-3,once,TRBV12-3/TRBV12-4,TRBD2,TGTGCCAGCAGTCCCCTACTAGCGGGGGGGCCTGATACGCAGTATTTT,CASSPLLAGGPDTQYF
TRBJ1-2,.,TRBV7-2,.,TGTGCCAGCACCCGGCGGGCTAACTATGGCTACACCTTC,CASTRRANYGYTF
TRBJ1-3,.,TRBV29-1,.,TGCAGCGCCAAGATGGACTCTGGAAACACCATATATTTT,CSAKMDSGNTIYF
TRBJ2-1,.,TRBV5-1,TRBD2,TGCGCCAGCAGCTTCGGGACTAGCGCCTCCTACAATGAGCAGTTCTTC,CASSFGTSASYNEQFF
TRBJ2-1,.,TRBV24-1,TRBD2,TGTGCCACCGGGGAGCCTACTAGCGGAGGGGAGCAGTTCTTC,CATGEPTSGGEQFF
TRBJ1-3,once,TRBV5-1,.,TGCGCCAGCAGCTTGGATCCGGGGTCTGGAAACACCATATATTTT,CASSLDPGSGNTIYF
TRBJ1-5,.,TRBV18,.,TGTGCCAGCTCACCGGTCCCTTGGCAGCCCCAGCATTTT,CASSPVPWQPQHF
TRBJ2-7,.,TRBV6-2/TRBV6-3,.,TGTGCCAGCAGTTACAGGCCCAAGTTTATGGGCCTTTACGAGCAGTACTTC,CASSYRPKFMGLYEQYF
TRBJ2-2,few,TRBV12-3/TRBV12-4,TRBD1,TGTGCCAGCAGTCCTCGACAGGGCGGCACCGGGGAGCTGTTTTTT,CASSPRQGGTGELFF
TRBJ2-3,.,TRBV29-1,.,TGCAGCGTACGCCCCTTGACAATCACAGATACGCAGTATTTT,CSVRPLTITDTQYF
TRBJ1-2,.,TRBV14,.,TGTGCCAGCAGCCAACAGAGGAACTATGGCTACACCTTC,CASSQQRNYGYTF
TRBJ1-4,.,TRBV30,.,TGTGCCTGGAGTGGGAAGAATGAAAAACTGTTTTTT,CAWSGKNEKLFF
TRBJ2-2,once,TRBV7-2,TRBD1,TGTGCCAGCAGCTTGTATAAGGGGGCTACCGGGGAGCTGTTTTTT,CASSLYKGATGELFF
TRBJ2-2,.,TRBV5-1,.,TGCGCCAGCAGCTGGGGGACTGCCAACACCGGGGAGCTGTTTTTT,CASSWGTANTGELFF
TRBJ2-7,.,TRBV20-1,.,TGCAGTGCCCCCCGCCCCTGGGGCGACGAGCAGTACTTC,CSAPRPWGDEQYF
TRBJ1-2,.,TRBV28,TRBD1,TGTGCCAGCAGTTCCCCGGGACAGGGGGCCGGCTACACCTTC,CASSSPGQGAGYTF
TRBJ1-1,.,TRBV5-1,.,TGCGCCAGCAGCTTGGAACCAGGGCCGGACACTGAAGCTTTCTTT,CASSLEPGPDTEAFF
TRBJ2-6,.,TRBV7-9,TRBD2,TGTGCCAGCAGCCCTCGGGGGGGCAATTCTGGGGCCAACGTCCTGACTTTC,CASSPRGGNSGANVLTF
TRBJ1-4,.,TRBV12-3/TRBV12-4,TRBD1,TGTGCCAGCAGTCCGGGACAGGGCGCCCCAACTAATGAAAAACTGTTTTTT,CASSPGQGAPTNEKLFF
TRBJ2-5,.,TRBV10-3,TRBD2,TGTGCCATCAGTACTAGCGGCCAAGAGACCCAGTACTTC,CAISTSGQETQYF
TRBJ2-7,.,TRBV5-1,TRBD1,TGCGCCAGCAGCTCAAAACCGGGACAGGGAACCTACGAGCAGTACTTC,CASSSKPGQGTYEQYF
TRBJ2-7,.,TRBV12-3/TRBV12-4,.,TGTGCCAGTGCCCGGGGTTACGAGCAGTACTTC,CASARGYEQYF
TRBJ1-5,.,TRBV28,.,TGTGCCAGCAGTTTTTACAGGGTTAGCAATCAGCCCCAGCATTTT,CASSFYRVSNQPQHF